The present TCR beta chain was sequenced within a study of cytomegalovirus exposure and HLA in healthy donors. General study findings and limits: TRBV6-2, TRBV6-3 and some other V segments were excluded as indistinguishable.

There are a few counts of this clone. Its target is not known. Germline V gene sequence: CDR1 MNHEY, CDR2 SVGAGI. CDR3 length equals 13 residues. Trimming shortened V by 7 bases and J by 0 bases, and 9 bases separated the two germline ends. PCR used 60 Vbeta primers and 13 Jbeta primers. Generated by immunoSEQ multiplex PCR, the TCRdb table keeps only in-frame clones and is missing some. The profile covers about 110,000 clones, with 75% to 85% appearing a single time and 5% to 6.5% taken by the ten largest. The sequenced sample was PBMCs. The TCR sequence derives from a man between 18 and 29 years old in good health and CMV-seronegative. The rearrangement uses TRBV6-5 and TRBJ1-1; D is uncertain. The CDR3 DNA reads as TGTGCCAGCACATCCGGAGTGAACACTGAAGCTTTCTTT. This sequence encodes CASTSGVNTEAFF.